The entry below describes one TCR beta chain. Its antigen is currently unknown. This sample is part of a study of cytomegalovirus exposure and HLA in healthy donors. Study findings and constraints: Apparent HLA restriction characterized most CMV-associated TCR beta chains in a later analysis.

The length of the CDR3 is 16 residues. CDR1 is KGHSH, CDR2 LQKENI, per germline. V lost 3 bases and J lost 1; bases outside the gene matches: 4. 13 Jbeta primers and 60 Vbeta primers were used for the PCR. TCRdb's copy holds only in-frame clones and misses some; the assay was immunoSEQ multiplex PCR. The sample has 150,000 to 200,000 clones; roughly 77% are singletons. Those who donated were healthy bone marrow donors. This chain links TRBV18 with TRBJ2-7; 12 bases are shared with TRBD2. Input material: PBMCs. The TCR was taken from a male donor in good health and CMV-seronegative. The CDR3 protein is CASSPPGLAGSYEQYF. CDR3 in DNA: TGTGCCAGCTCACCCCCTGGACTAGCGGGGTCCTACGAGCAGTACTTC. Variable domain in full (rest from reference TRBV18 and TRBJ2-7): NAGVMQNPRHLVRRRGQEARLRCSPMKGHSHVYWYRQLPEEGLKFMVYLQKENIIDESGMPKERFSAEFPKEGPSILRIQQVVRGDSAAYFCASSPPGLAGSYEQYFGPGTRLTVT.